This T cell receptor beta chain was identified in a study of blood T cell repertoires in COVID-19. Across the whole study: Spain, Italy and the United States supplied samples that represented acute and convalescent COVID-19. T cells, B-cell-depleted T cells, or PBMCs provided the cDNA or gDNA that served as material.

The germline V and J ends were trimmed by 6 bases and 12 bases, with 24 bases remaining between them. The CDR3 consists of 15 residues. Germline V gene data show CDR1 as LGHNA and CDR2 as YSLEER. Per the study methods: Nucleated cell number was recorded as an estimate derived from reference gene primer amplification. The assay was immunoSEQ multiplex PCR, and TCRdb's table has in-frame clones only and misses some. The DNA gave D and trimming, while V, J and clone size come from that table. The sample yields roughly 250,000 clones, about 88% seen once. The sequence derives from a woman aged 40 to 49 who had recovered from COVID-19. The rearrangement uses TRBV4-3 and TRBJ2-1, with D tentatively TRBD2 (6 bases). Sequencing used peripheral blood. The CDR3 spells CASSSQMETRNRQFF. CDR3 bases: TGCGCCAGCAGTTCCCAAATGGAGACTAGGAACCGGCAGTTCTTC.